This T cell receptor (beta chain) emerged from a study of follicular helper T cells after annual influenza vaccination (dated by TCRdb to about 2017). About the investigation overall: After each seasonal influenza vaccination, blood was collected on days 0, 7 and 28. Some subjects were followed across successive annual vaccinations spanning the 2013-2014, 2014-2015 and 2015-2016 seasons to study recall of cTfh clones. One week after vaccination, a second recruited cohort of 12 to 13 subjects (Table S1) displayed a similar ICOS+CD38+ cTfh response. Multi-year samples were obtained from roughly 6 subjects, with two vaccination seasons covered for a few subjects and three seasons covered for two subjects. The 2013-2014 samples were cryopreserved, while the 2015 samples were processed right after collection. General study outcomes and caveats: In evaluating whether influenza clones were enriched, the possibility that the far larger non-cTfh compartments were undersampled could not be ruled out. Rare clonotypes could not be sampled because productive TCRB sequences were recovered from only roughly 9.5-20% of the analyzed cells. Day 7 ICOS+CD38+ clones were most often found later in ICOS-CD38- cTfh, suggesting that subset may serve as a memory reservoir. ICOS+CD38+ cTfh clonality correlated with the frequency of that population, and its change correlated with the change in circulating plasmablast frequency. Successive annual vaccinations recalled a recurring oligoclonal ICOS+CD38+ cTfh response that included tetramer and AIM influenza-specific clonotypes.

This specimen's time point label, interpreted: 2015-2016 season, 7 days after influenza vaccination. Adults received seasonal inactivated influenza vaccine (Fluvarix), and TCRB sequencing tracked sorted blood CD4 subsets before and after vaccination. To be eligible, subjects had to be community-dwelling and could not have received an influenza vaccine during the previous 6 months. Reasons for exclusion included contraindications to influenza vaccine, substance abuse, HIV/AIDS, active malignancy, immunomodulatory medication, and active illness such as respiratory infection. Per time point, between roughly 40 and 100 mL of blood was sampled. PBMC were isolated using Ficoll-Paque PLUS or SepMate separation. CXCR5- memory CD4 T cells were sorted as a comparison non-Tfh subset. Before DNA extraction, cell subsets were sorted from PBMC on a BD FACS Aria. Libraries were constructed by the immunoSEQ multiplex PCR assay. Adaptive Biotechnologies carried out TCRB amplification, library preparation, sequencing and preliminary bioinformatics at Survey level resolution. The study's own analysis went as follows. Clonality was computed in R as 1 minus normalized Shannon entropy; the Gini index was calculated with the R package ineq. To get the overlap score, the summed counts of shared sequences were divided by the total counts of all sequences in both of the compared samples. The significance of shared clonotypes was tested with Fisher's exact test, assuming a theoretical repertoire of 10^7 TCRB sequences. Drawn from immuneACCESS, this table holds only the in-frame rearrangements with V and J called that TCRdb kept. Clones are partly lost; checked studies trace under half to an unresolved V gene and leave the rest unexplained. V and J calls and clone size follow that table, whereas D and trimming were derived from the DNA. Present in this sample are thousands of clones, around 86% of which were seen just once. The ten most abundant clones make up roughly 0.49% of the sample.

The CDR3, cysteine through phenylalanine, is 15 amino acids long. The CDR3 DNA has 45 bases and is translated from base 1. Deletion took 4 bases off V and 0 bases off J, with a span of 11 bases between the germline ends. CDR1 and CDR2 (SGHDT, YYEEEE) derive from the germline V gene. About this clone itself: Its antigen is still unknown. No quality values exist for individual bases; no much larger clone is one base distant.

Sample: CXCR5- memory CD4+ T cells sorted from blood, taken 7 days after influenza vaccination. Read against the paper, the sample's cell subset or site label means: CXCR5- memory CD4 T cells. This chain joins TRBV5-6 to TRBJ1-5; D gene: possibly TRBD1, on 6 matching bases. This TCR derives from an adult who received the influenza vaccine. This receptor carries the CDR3 CASSGGADSNQPQHF. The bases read TGTGCCAGCAGCGGGGGGGCGGATAGCAATCAGCCCCAGCATTTT.